This note documents a single T cell receptor (beta chain) sequence. The CDR3 has 15 residues. The germline CDR1 and CDR2 sequences are MNHEY and SVGAGI. V shed 6 bases and J 11 bases; nucleotides not matched to a gene: 14. All participating donors were Caucasian adults from Nashville, Tennessee. This sample was taken from a study of shared clonotypes between healthy human individuals. The table came from immunoSEQ multiplex PCR; TCRdb's copy has only in-frame clones and leaves some out. Here the sample spans about 1 million clones, about 77% being singletons. The TCR sequence derives from a man younger than 30 in good health. Sequenced material: memory CD4+ T cells sorted from blood. The subset was: CD45RA-negative fraction. The V and J genes are TRBV6-5 and TRBJ2-1, with TRBD1 matching over 9 bases. The CDR3, as DNA: TGTGCCAGCAGGGGACAGGACAGGGGAGGATTCAAGCAGTTCTTC. Residues: CASRGQDRGGFKQFF.